Listed here are 22 T cell receptor beta chains from one sample, sequenced in a study of beta chain features in type 1 diabetes (dated by TCRdb to 2016 to 2019). The library was generated by the immunoSEQ multiplex PCR assay. The entire isolated RNA was reverse transcribed using the High Capacity cDNA Reverse Transcription Kit, and thus expressed TCRB transcripts were sequenced. The source is immuneACCESS, and TCRdb retained only in-frame sequences with V and J called. Part of the clones is not carried over; for the studies checked, unresolved V genes explain less than half of this, and the remainder is unexplained. In all, the sample holds roughly 180,000 clones, and about 13% of those were seen once. Approximately 0.62% of the sample rests with the top ten. Sequenced material: central memory CD4+ T cells from blood. Receptor source: a woman under 30 in good health.

This rearrangement joins TRBV11-2 to TRBJ2-1; D remains ambiguous. Germline-derived CDR1 and CDR2 are SGHAT and FQNNGV. This CDR3 contains 14 residues. Trimming cost V 4 bases and J 3 bases, with 10 bases left between them. CDR3 bases: TGTGCCAGCAGCTCGACGGGTGGCTACAATGAGCAGTTCTTC. Its translation: CASSSTGGYNEQFF.

The V gene is TRBV28, the J gene TRBJ2-7, with 7 bases lining up with TRBD1. V was pared by 6 bases and J by 1 base, with 6 bases of the junction left unmatched. Per germline, CDR1 MDHEN and CDR2 SYDVKM. This CDR3 comprises 14 residues. CDR3 sequence (DNA): TGTGCCAGCAGGGGACCGGGACAGTCCTACGAGCAGTACTTC. The encoded protein is CASRGPGQSYEQYF. Together with reference TRBV28 and TRBJ2-7, the CDR3 gives the full variable domain: DVKVTQSSRYLVKRTGEKVFLECVQDMDHENMFWYRQDPGLGLRLIYFSYDVKMKEKGDIPEGYSVSREKKERFSLILESASTNQTSMYLCASRGPGQSYEQYFGPGTRLTVT.

The V and J genes are TRBV5-1 and TRBJ1-1; maybe TRBD1 (5 bases). In germline, CDR1 is SGHRS, CDR2 YFSETQ. The CDR3 covers 15 residues. The V end lost 2 bases, the J end lost 5 bases, and 16 bases lay between the germline ends. The CDR3 loop reads CASSLTGTGETEAFF. The CDR3 nucleotides are TGCGCCAGCAGCTTAACCGGGACTGGGGAGACTGAAGCTTTCTTT.

J is TRBJ2-5 and V is TRBV29-1, with D perhaps matching TRBD2 (5 bases). The CDR3 totals 13 residues. Germline CDR1 and CDR2: SQVTM and ANQGSEA. The CDR3 sequence: CSWTGDKQETQYF. The CDR3 nucleotides read TGCAGTTGGACTGGAGATAAACAAGAGACCCAGTACTTC.

CDR3 protein: CAISEGGGGNEQFF. CDR3 DNA sequence: TGTGCCATCAGTGAAGGGGGTGGGGGCAATGAGCAGTTCTTC. The chain recombines TRBV10-3 with TRBJ2-1; D might be TRBD1 (6 bases). Germline CDR1 reads ENHRY; CDR2 reads SYGVKD. Trimming cost V 3 bases and J 6 bases, with 12 bases left between them. The CDR3 sequence is 14 residues long.

The chain recombines TRBV30 with TRBJ1-4, with 9 bases identical to TRBD1. CDR3 length: 16 residues. J lost 5 bases, V lost 1 base, and 8 bases had no gene match. The germline gives CDR1 GTSNPN, CDR2 SVGIG (reference sequence). CDR3 protein: CAWSGAKQGANEKLFF. The CDR3 bases are TGTGCCTGGAGTGGGGCCAAACAGGGGGCGAATGAAAAACTGTTTTTT.

A few counts support this clone. The chain uses TRBV28 and TRBJ1-2, with a possible D match to TRBD1 (5 bases). The CDR3 extends over 15 amino acids. Trimming left V 7 bases short and J 6 bases short, with 21 bases between. Germline V CDR1 and CDR2: MDHEN, SYDVKM. CDR3 loop: CASTFDSHDGNGYTF. In nucleotides, the CDR3 is TGTGCCAGCACCTTCGACAGTCATGATGGGAATGGCTACACCTTC.

This clone was detected a few times. The chain recombines TRBV5-1 with TRBJ2-1; D perhaps matches TRBD1 (5 bases). CDR1 SGHRS and CDR2 YFSETQ come from the germline V gene. V lost 4 bases, J lost 4 bases, and 12 bases lay in between. The CDR3 loop spans 14 amino acids. The CDR3 bases are TGCGCCAGCAGCATGAGAGCAGGGTACAATGAGCAGTTCTTC. It codes for CASSMRAGYNEQFF.

The chain uses TRBV7-3 and TRBJ2-7; D is unresolved. The germline V gene encodes CDR1 SGHTA and CDR2 FQGTGA. The CDR3 totals 15 residues. Trimming left V 1 base short and J 0 bases short, with 10 bases between. CDR3 DNA sequence: TGTGCCAGCAGCTTAATGACTGGGTCCTCCTACGAGCAGTACTTC. Translating it yields CASSLMTGSSYEQYF.

The sample holds a few counts of this clone. The V call is TRBV7-2, the J call TRBJ2-5; the match to TRBD2 covers 8 bases. Germline V gene data show CDR1 as SGHTA and CDR2 as FQGNSA. The CDR3 has 14 amino acids. V lost 0 bases and J lost 5; bases outside the gene matches: 2. In nucleotides, the CDR3 is TGTGCCAGCAGCTTAGCTCGGACTAGCGAGACCCAGTACTTC. The encoded protein is CASSLARTSETQYF.

The chain recombines TRBV28 with TRBJ2-1; 9 nucleotides align to TRBD2. The CDR3 sequence is 14 residues long. Germline CDR1 and CDR2: MDHEN and SYDVKM. The J segment lost 3 bases and the V segment lost 6 bases, leaving 3 bases of the junction unmatched. CDR3 region: CASSPLAGYNEQFF. The CDR3 coding sequence is TGTGCCAGCAGCCCACTAGCGGGCTACAATGAGCAGTTCTTC.

The V call is TRBV30, the J call TRBJ2-1; possible D gene TRBD2, 5 bases. In germline, CDR1 is GTSNPN, CDR2 SVGIG (reference sequence). The CDR3 totals 12 residues. Trimming removed 7 bases at V and 3 bases at J, with 10 bases between. CDR3 coding DNA: TGTGCCTCCGCCCGGGACTACAATGAGCAGTTCTTC. Translating gives CASARDYNEQFF.

The V call is TRBV6-1, the J call TRBJ2-5, with TRBD2 matching over 11 bases. Losses at the gene ends were 6 bases for V and 5 bases for J; bases not matched to a gene: 8. Germline loops: CDR1 MNHNS, CDR2 SASEGT. CDR3 length: 15 residues. The CDR3 DNA follows: TGTGCCAGCAGGGATAGCGGGAGGGTCCCCGAGACCCAGTACTTC. Its translation is CASRDSGRVPETQYF.

V and J are TRBV7-8 and TRBJ1-1, with D maybe TRBD1 (5 bases). The V end lost 2 bases, the J end lost 3 bases, and 13 bases lay between the germline ends. Germline values: CDR1 SGHVS, CDR2 FQNEAQ. There are 15 residues in the CDR3. This CDR3 reads CASSLKSQGYTEAFF. CDR3 coding DNA: TGTGCCAGCAGCTTAAAATCGCAGGGCTACACTGAAGCTTTCTTT.

This clone was counted between two and nine times. CDR3 DNA: TGTGCCAGCAGCTTTGGACAGGGGCGTGAGCAGTTCTTC. Protein: CASSFGQGREQFF. The chain has TRBV5-4 and TRBJ2-1; 9 nucleotides line up with TRBD1. The V gene end was trimmed by 2 bases and the J gene end by 9 bases; junction bases not matched to a gene: 3. The CDR3 contains 13 residues. Germline CDR1 reads SGHNT; CDR2 reads YYREEE (reference sequence).

The V and J genes are TRBV5-1 and TRBJ1-4; D is ambiguous. CDR1 is SGHRS, CDR2 YFSETQ, per germline. Trimming left V 3 bases short and J 8 bases short, with 11 bases between. The CDR3 totals 13 residues. Written as DNA, the CDR3 is TGCGCCAGCAGCTCAACGGCGGGAGAAAAACTGTTTTTT. This encodes CASSSTAGEKLFF.

This chain uses TRBV28 with TRBJ1-2, with unresolved D. Germline V gives CDR1 MDHEN, CDR2 SYDVKM. V was shortened by 4 bases and J by 3 bases, with 9 bases between the two germline ends. The CDR3 covers 13 residues. CDR3 bases: TGTGCCAGCAGTTCCTCCTCAGACTATGGCTACACCTTC. This gives the protein CASSSSSDYGYTF.

This clone was seen a few times. The chain carries TRBV5-6 and TRBJ1-5; D is possibly TRBD1 (5 bases). The CDR3 is 15 amino acids. Germline-derived CDR1 and CDR2 are SGHDT and YYEEEE. The V gene lost 4 bases and the J gene lost 2 bases, with 13 bases spanning the gap. The CDR3: CASSRGGVGNQPQHF. CDR3 bases: TGTGCCAGCAGCCGGGGGGGAGTGGGCAATCAGCCCCAGCATTTT.

This clone turned up a few times. The chain employs TRBV5-5 and TRBJ1-1; 7 nucleotides agree with TRBD1. This CDR3 comprises 15 residues. CDR1 and CDR2 from the germline V gene are SGHKS and YYEKEE (reference sequence). V trimming: 5 bases; J trimming: 4 bases; junction bases outside the gene matches: 11. CDR3 DNA sequence: TGTGCCAGCAGTTTCGGTACCGACAGGGTCACTGAAGCTTTCTTT. Amino acid sequence: CASSFGTDRVTEAFF.

The sample holds a few counts of this clone. The chain's CDR3 is CATAQGRGELFF. CDR3 coding DNA: TGTGCCACCGCTCAGGGGCGCGGGGAGCTGTTTTTT. The V gene is TRBV15, the J gene TRBJ2-2; D is perhaps TRBD1 (6 bases). The germline CDR1 and CDR2 sequences are LNHNV and YYDKDF (reference sequence). V was cut by 8 bases and J by 7 bases, with 11 bases left in between. This CDR3 is built from 12 residues.

This clone appeared a few times. V usage is TRBV29-1 and J usage is TRBJ2-7, with 12 bases that match TRBD1. The V gene's germline CDR1 is SQVTM and CDR2 ANQGSEA. CDR3 length: 15 amino acids. The V gene end was trimmed by 6 bases and the J gene end by 0 bases; junction bases not matched to a gene: 6. The CDR3 region is CSVWGTGGTSYEQYF. The CDR3 region has the DNA TGCAGCGTCTGGGGGACAGGGGGCACCTCCTACGAGCAGTACTTC.

The J gene is TRBJ2-5, the V gene TRBV19; D gene unclear. The V and J ends lost 6 bases and 1 base respectively, with 3 bases between them. This CDR3 is 11 amino acids long. Germline V gene data show CDR1 as LNHDA and CDR2 as SQIVND (reference sequence). CDR3 residues: CASSFQETQYF. The CDR3, as DNA: TGTGCCAGTAGCTTCCAAGAGACCCAGTACTTC.